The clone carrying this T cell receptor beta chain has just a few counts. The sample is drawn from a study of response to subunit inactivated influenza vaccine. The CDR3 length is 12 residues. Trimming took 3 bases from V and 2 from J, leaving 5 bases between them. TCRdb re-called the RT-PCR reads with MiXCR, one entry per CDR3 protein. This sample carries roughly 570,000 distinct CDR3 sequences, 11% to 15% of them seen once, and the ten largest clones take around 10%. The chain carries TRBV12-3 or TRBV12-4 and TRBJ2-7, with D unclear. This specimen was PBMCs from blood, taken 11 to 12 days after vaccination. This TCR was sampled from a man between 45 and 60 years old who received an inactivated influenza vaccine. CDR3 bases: TGTGCCAGCAGTTTCATCCCCTACGAGCAGTACTTC. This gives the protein CASSFIPYEQYF.